The present T cell receptor beta chain was sequenced within a study of T-cell memory formation after mild COVID-19. Looking at the study overall: TCR clusters were mostly confined to one donor each.

Libraries for TCRalpha and TCRbeta carried sample barcodes and unique molecular identifiers via 5'RACE. MiXCR was run by TCRdb on the 5' RACE reads, yielding one entry per CDR3 protein. Of 250,000 to 350,000 distinct CDR3 sequences listed, 15% to 20% are singletons. The CDR3 contains 13 residues. Trimming removed 7 bases from V and 10 bases from J, with 19 bases in between. Germline CDR1 SGHAT, CDR2 FQNNGV. Study-wide results and caveats: Shrinking CD4+ clones were chiefly CM and EM; CD8+ ones were chiefly EMRA.

As regards this clonotype: The antigen remains unidentified.

The sequenced material came from PBMCs or a T cell subset sorted from them (not recorded which). The source is a man younger than 35 who had mild COVID-19 (a few samples of this study predate the infection). Cell type and time point are not known. J is TRBJ1-1 and V is TRBV11-2; a weak D match, TRBD1 (5 bases). CDR3 region: CASTPGGASVAFF. In DNA form, the CDR3 reads TGTGCCAGCACCCCAGGTGGGGCGTCTGTAGCTTTCTTT.